This T cell receptor beta chain was identified during a study of blood T cell repertoires in COVID-19. The V gene end was trimmed by 5 bases and the J gene end by 5 bases; junction bases not matched to a gene: 10. Per germline, CDR1 SGHNT and CDR2 YENEEA. The CDR3 loop spans 16 amino acids. Data came from immunoSEQ multiplex PCR; TCRdb stores just in-frame clones and leaves some out. This sample has about 160,000 clones; around 88% occur once, and the top ten carry about 3.6%. The TCR comes from a woman between 50 and 59 years old in a cohort exposed to, infected with or recovered from COVID-19 (not recorded which). Sequences were obtained from PBMCs or T cells enriched from blood (not recorded which). The rearrangement joins TRBV11-3 to TRBJ1-1; 11 positions match TRBD1. In DNA, the CDR3 is TGTGCCAGCAGCCCGGGACAGGGGGAGGCCACAACTGAAGCTTTCTTT. This codes for CASSPGQGEATTEAFF.